The sequence of this TCR beta chain was determined in a study of post-analysis software for immune sequencing data. Study-wide background: Relapsing-remitting, secondary progressive and progressive-relapsing multiple sclerosis courses were included.

This clonotype has at least ten counts. The antigen is unknown. Notes on the study in general: In multiple sclerosis, normalized Chao1 diversity was significantly below that of controls. TRBV5-6, TRBV5-1 and TRBV20-1 belonged to a set of about five TRBV segments that were more frequent in patients than controls. Under the F measure, samples that were prepared in one batch clustered strongly together.

Prepared libraries of TCR beta cDNA carried unique molecular identifiers. Input amounts of about 0.85 to 10 million T cells were used. These gave about 500,000 cDNA molecules, so each molecule approximated one T cell. A single record per CDR3 protein comes from TCRdb applying MiXCR to the PCR reads. The sample lists just over 250,000 distinct CDR3 sequences; 36% were seen once. Germline V gene data show CDR1 as MGHRA and CDR2 as YSYEKL. This CDR3 has 14 amino acids. V was pared by 1 base and J by 6 bases, with 9 bases between. This sequence was found in a girl aged 10 to 17 with multiple sclerosis. This chain links TRBV4-1 with TRBJ1-4; no reliable D call. The specimen sequenced was blood. The CDR3 coding sequence is TGCGCCAGCAGCCAAGGACTGAAAGATGAAAAACTGTTTTTT. The encoded protein is CASSQGLKDEKLFF.